Each of the 19 T cell receptor beta chains below was sequenced from the same sample in a study of T-cell reconstitution after alpha-beta-depleted transplantation in children. TCRbeta library preparation incorporated unique molecular identifiers. TCRdb used MiXCR to reprocess the PCR reads, holding one entry per CDR3 protein. The table includes about 1,000,000 distinct CDR3 sequences, about 29% detected once. The sample here was PBMCs, mostly from graft donor cells, taken 360 days after TCRalphabeta/CD19-depleted stem cell transplant. The receptors come from a boy under three years old who had a stem cell transplant for SCID, so the T cells may come from the graft donor.

This clonotype was observed a handful of times. The rearrangement joins TRBV29-1 to TRBJ1-1; the D is unclear. V lost 7 bases to trimming and J lost 1 base, with 7 bases between them. From germline, CDR1 is SQVTM and CDR2 ANQGSEA. The CDR3 runs 11 residues. The CDR3 region has the DNA TGCAGCGAAGAGCGGAACACTGAAGCTTTCTTT. Translation gives CSEERNTEAFF.

Only a few counts were recorded for this clonotype. The chain is built from TRBV20-1 and TRBJ2-1, with a weak D call TRBD2 (6 bases). V lost 1 base and J 2 bases, leaving 12 bases between the germline ends. CDR1 is DFQATT and CDR2 is SNEGSKA in the germline V gene (reference sequence). The length of the CDR3 is 15 residues. The CDR3 reads CSARGGSGPYNEQFF. The CDR3 bases are TGCAGTGCTAGAGGGGGTAGCGGACCCTACAATGAGCAGTTCTTC.

V is TRBV27 and J is TRBJ2-1; D possibly corresponds to TRBD1 (7 bases). Germline V CDR1 and CDR2: MNHEY, SMNVEV (reference sequence). The CDR3 has 16 amino acids. V lost 4 bases and J 3 bases, leaving 16 bases between the germline ends. The CDR3 nucleotides read TGTGCCAGCAGTTGGATCGCGGGACAGTTCTACAATGAGCAGTTCTTC. It codes for CASSWIAGQFYNEQFF.

This clonotype was counted a few times. V and J are TRBV2 and TRBJ2-6; D possibly corresponds to TRBD2 (6 bases). Trimming left V 8 bases short and J 0 bases short, with 23 bases between. This CDR3 region has 19 residues. Germline V CDR1 and CDR2: SNHLY, FYNNEI. The CDR3 here is CASRPWEEFLRSGANVLTF. The CDR3 DNA follows: TGTGCCAGCCGACCCTGGGAGGAGTTTCTCCGCTCTGGGGCCAACGTCCTGACTTTC.

This rearrangement joins TRBV4-1 to TRBJ2-7; no reliable D call. The CDR3 runs 15 residues. Germline loops: CDR1 MGHRA, CDR2 YSYEKL. V gave up 0 bases and J gave up 4 bases, with 13 bases separating them. CDR3 sequence (DNA): TGCGCCAGCAGCCAAGATAAGCCACCGCTGTACGAGCAGTACTTC. The encoded protein is CASSQDKPPLYEQYF.

This chain connects TRBV21-1 to TRBJ1-5; the table gives TRBD1 as D, unverified against the DNA. TRBV21-1 is assigned pseudogene status. The CDR3 length is 17 residues. The CDR3 coding sequence is TGTGCCAGCAGAGGGGCGAGATACAGGGACTTAAATCAGCCCCAGCATTTT. Translation: CASRGARYRDLNQPQHF.

The chain couples TRBV15 to TRBJ2-1, with TRBD2 matching over 8 bases. Germline V gene data show CDR1 as LNHNV and CDR2 as YYDKDF (reference sequence). Losses at the gene ends were 6 bases for V and 0 bases for J; bases not matched to a gene: 4. The CDR3 totals 15 residues. This CDR3 is CATSSGESSYNEQFF. CDR3 sequence (DNA): TGTGCCACCAGTAGCGGGGAAAGCTCCTACAATGAGCAGTTCTTC.

There are many counts of this clonotype. The J gene is TRBJ2-3, the V gene TRBV2; the D is unclear. The CDR3 contains 12 residues. Germline V gives CDR1 SNHLY, CDR2 FYNNEI. V was pared by 8 bases and J by 0 bases, with 6 bases between. The CDR3 reads CASGTSTDTQYF. CDR3 DNA: TGTGCCAGCGGTACTAGCACAGATACGCAGTATTTT. Looking up the rest from reference TRBV2 and TRBJ2-3 gives the full variable domain: EPEVTQTPSHQVTQMGQEVILRCVPISNHLYFYWYRQILGQKVEFLVSFYNNEISEKSEIFDDQFSVERPDGSNFTLKIRSTKLEDSAMYFCASGTSTDTQYFGPGTRLTVL.

CDR3 protein: CASSPRAGGSYEQYF. CDR3 DNA sequence: TGCGCCAGCAGCCCGAGGGCGGGGGGATCCTACGAGCAGTACTTC. The chain couples TRBV5-1 to TRBJ2-7; 8 positions match TRBD2. The CDR3 runs to 15 residues. CDR1 and CDR2 (germline): SGHRS, YFSETQ. Unmatched junction bases numbered 7, after V lost 4 bases and J lost 1 base.

The rearrangement joins TRBV5-1 to TRBJ2-7; perhaps TRBD1 as D (6 bases). The germline CDR1 and CDR2 sequences are SGHRS and YFSETQ. V was cut by 0 bases and J by 5 bases, with 9 bases left in between. This CDR3 region has 13 residues. The CDR3 DNA follows: TGCGCCAGCAGCTTGGGTGGACAGAACGAGCAGTACTTC. This sequence encodes CASSLGGQNEQYF.

This clonotype was seen at least ten times. The chain employs TRBV12-3 or TRBV12-4 and TRBJ2-5; maybe TRBD1 (5 bases). Trimming shortened V by 3 bases and J by 3 bases, and 17 bases separated the two germline ends. This CDR3 region has 16 residues. CDR3 DNA sequence: TGTGCCAGCAGTTTGACAGCCCTAGTTAAAAAAGAGACCCAGTACTTC. Translating it yields CASSLTALVKKETQYF.

This sequence joins TRBV5-1 and TRBJ2-3; D is ambiguous. V was trimmed by 3 bases and J by 3 bases, leaving 14 bases between them. This CDR3 comprises 15 residues. Germline CDR1 and CDR2: SGHRS and YFSETQ. CDR3: CASSSQIFGTDTQYF. CDR3 bases: TGCGCCAGCAGCTCCCAAATCTTCGGGACAGATACGCAGTATTTT.

This clonotype occurred a few times. This sequence joins TRBV3-1 and TRBJ2-7; D not resolved. There are 12 residues in the CDR3. Trimming shortened V by 5 bases and J by 7 bases, and 12 bases separated the two germline ends. The germline V gene encodes CDR1 LGHDT and CDR2 YNNKEL (reference sequence). CDR3 bases: TGTGCCAGCAGCTCCTATCCTAGGGAGCAGTACTTC. Translating gives CASSSYPREQYF.

This clonotype was seen more than once but under ten times. The chain combines TRBV20-1 with TRBJ2-3; 13 bases are shared with TRBD2. V lost 2 bases to trimming and J lost 2 bases; unmatched junction nucleotides: 7. Germline CDR1 reads DFQATT; CDR2 reads SNEGSKA (reference sequence). There are 17 residues in the CDR3. The CDR3: CSARSQTSGGTTDTQYF. The CDR3, as DNA: TGCAGTGCTAGATCACAGACTAGCGGGGGGACCACAGATACGCAGTATTTT.

This chain joins TRBV20-1 and TRBJ2-1; no definite D call. CDR1 DFQATT and CDR2 SNEGSKA come from the germline V gene (reference sequence). V was shortened by 0 bases and J by 1 base, with 13 bases between the two germline ends. The CDR3 has 16 residues. DNA of the CDR3: TGCAGTGCTAGAGAGTACTCTCGTGGGTCCTACAATGAGCAGTTCTTC. The encoded protein is CSAREYSRGSYNEQFF.

A few counts support this clonotype. CDR3 in amino acids: CASSEFWTEAYEQYF. The DNA of the CDR3 is TGTGCCAGCAGTGAATTCTGGACAGAAGCCTACGAGCAGTACTTC. The rearrangement links TRBV6-1 to TRBJ2-7; D is perhaps TRBD1 (6 bases). The CDR3 contains 15 residues. Germline CDR1 reads MNHNS; CDR2 reads SASEGT. V lost 2 bases, J lost 2 bases, and 13 bases lay in between.

This clonotype was seen only a few times. The gene calls are TRBV20-1 and TRBJ2-7; TRBD1 might be the D (6 bases). The CDR3 extends over 12 amino acids. CDR1 and CDR2 from the germline V gene are DFQATT and SNEGSKA (reference sequence). The V gene lost 5 bases and the J gene lost 2 bases, with 10 bases spanning the gap. CDR3 sequence reads: CSARDTPYEQYF. The CDR3 DNA follows: TGCAGTGCTCGGGACACCCCCTACGAGCAGTACTTC.

The chain carries TRBV20-1 and TRBJ2-2; 8 bases are a match to TRBD2. This CDR3 region has 14 residues. With V trimmed by 6 bases and J by 6 bases, 9 bases remained unmatched. Germline assignment: CDR1 DFQATT and CDR2 SNEGSKA (reference sequence). The CDR3 is CSAGPGLGSGELFF. CDR3 nucleotides: TGCAGTGCCGGACCGGGACTAGGATCCGGGGAGCTGTTTTTT.

The CDR3 loop reads CSALGLVDEQFF. In DNA form, the CDR3 reads TGCAGTGCTCTCGGACTAGTCGATGAGCAGTTCTTC. The V call is TRBV20-1, the J call TRBJ2-1, with TRBD2 matching over 7 bases. Per the germline V gene, CDR1 is DFQATT and CDR2 is SNEGSKA (reference sequence). The CDR3 loop spans 12 amino acids. V lost 5 bases, J lost 8 bases, and 6 bases stayed unmatched.